These 9 T cell receptor beta chains came from one sample sequenced in a study of blood T cell repertoires in COVID-19 (dated by TCRdb to 2019 to 2021). Libraries were constructed by the immunoSEQ multiplex PCR assay. Imported from immuneACCESS, the table was reduced by TCRdb to in-frame sequences with V and J called. These copies leave out some clones; in studies compared against another copy, an unresolved V gene accounts for under half, and the cause of the remainder is not known. Counted in this sample were 65,000 to 90,000 clones; 65% to 85% of them appeared once. The ten largest clones take up more than 15% of the sample. The source material was peripheral blood. The receptors derive from a man between 65 and 79 years old with active or convalescent COVID-19.

J is TRBJ2-1 and V is TRBV5-1, with 9 bases matching TRBD2. Unmatched junction bases numbered 16, after V lost 7 bases and J lost 8 bases. CDR3 size: 16 residues. CDR1 and CDR2 (germline): SGHRS, YFSETQ. CDR3 loop: CASSTAGGGAGDEQFF. CDR3 sequence (DNA): TGCGCCAGCTCAACGGCGGGCGGGGGGGCCGGAGATGAGCAGTTCTTC.

The chain has TRBV9 and TRBJ1-1; 9 bases line up with TRBD1. The CDR3 is 15 amino acids. Germline loops: CDR1 SGDLS, CDR2 YYNGEE. The V segment lost 0 bases and the J segment 4 bases; nucleotides outside the gene matches: 4. CDR3 residues: CASSVEGQGVTEAFF. The CDR3 bases are TGTGCCAGCAGCGTAGAGGGACAGGGAGTCACTGAAGCTTTCTTT.

The count of this clone is one. This sequence joins TRBV6-1 and TRBJ1-5, with TRBD1 as a possible D gene (5 bases). There are 14 residues in the CDR3. Germline values: CDR1 MNHNS, CDR2 SASEGT. V was clipped by 2 bases and J by 5 bases, with 10 bases between them. CDR3 loop: CASSEKVRDQPQHF. The DNA for the CDR3 is TGTGCCAGCAGTGAAAAGGTCAGGGATCAGCCCCAGCATTTT.

CDR3 bases: TGTGCCAGCAGTGAACGAGCGTATACCTACGAGCAGTACTTC. Its protein is CASSERAYTYEQYF. V and J are TRBV2 and TRBJ2-7, with D uncertain. CDR1 is SNHLY and CDR2 is FYNNEI in the germline V gene. This CDR3 has 14 amino acids. Between the trimmed V and J ends, which lost 2 bases and 2 bases, there was a span of 10 bases.

On this clone itself: The junction departs from germline at one end; a sequencing error may be responsible. The chain couples TRBV30 to TRBJ1-1, with D perhaps TRBD1 (6 bases). This CDR3 spans 14 amino acids. From germline, CDR1 is GTSNPN and CDR2 SVGIG (reference sequence). CDR3 nucleotides: TGTGCCTGGAGTCTAACAGGGCGGAACTCTGAAGCTTTCTTT. Translation: CAWSLTGRNSEAFF.

This sequence joins TRBV5-1 and TRBJ1-2; TRBD1 is a possible D gene (5 bases). Deletions cut 4 bases from V and 2 bases from J, with 12 bases between. CDR1 is SGHRS and CDR2 is YFSETQ in the germline V gene. The CDR3 runs to 14 residues. The CDR3 region is CASSSAGDNYGYTF. The CDR3 DNA follows: TGCGCCAGCAGCAGTGCGGGGGACAACTATGGCTACACCTTC.

The chain is built from TRBV7-9 and TRBJ1-4; the D is unclear. The CDR3 consists of 14 residues. With 4 bases removed from V and 0 bases from J, the gap between germline ends came to 6 bases. Germline V lookup: CDR1 SEHNR, CDR2 FQNEAQ (reference sequence). CDR3 in DNA: TGTGCCAGCAGCTCACAGTCAACTAATGAAAAACTGTTTTTT. This gives the protein CASSSQSTNEKLFF.

This chain uses TRBV7-2 with TRBJ2-5, with D maybe TRBD2 (6 bases). Germline V gene lookup returns CDR1 SGHTA and CDR2 FQGNSA. V was clipped by 0 bases and J by 4 bases, with 12 bases between them. This CDR3 contains 15 residues. Here the CDR3 DNA reads TGTGCCAGCAGCTTAGCATACACTAGCAGAGAGACCCAGTACTTC. Amino acids: CASSLAYTSRETQYF.

The chain combines TRBV30 with TRBJ1-4; D remains unclear. Per germline, CDR1 GTSNPN and CDR2 SVGIG (reference sequence). V dropped 0 bases and J dropped 13 bases, with 15 bases sitting between them. The CDR3 contains 13 residues. CDR3 nucleotide sequence: TGTGCCTGGAGTGTGCGGGAAGGTGTAAGACTGTTTTTT. Translated, it gives CAWSVREGVRLFF.